Described below is a single T cell receptor (beta chain) sequence and its context. The length of the CDR3 is 16 residues. The V and J ends lost 1 base and 2 bases respectively, with 14 bases between them. The germline V gene has CDR1 SGHAT and CDR2 FQNNGV. The data were taken from a study of blood T cells in healthy people across ages. For the second PCR, which ran for about 7 to 11 cycles, a sample-barcoded 5' primer and a J-beta primer mix were used. TCRdb fed the 5' RACE reads into MiXCR, producing one record per CDR3 protein. Of 780,000 or so distinct CDR3 sequences in the sample, more than 20% were seen once. The sample was also linked to a second study, of T cells of mothers and their children.

This sequence was found in a boy aged 5-17 years in good health. This chain joins TRBV11-2 and TRBJ1-1, with D possibly being TRBD1 (5 bases). Sequenced sample: blood. The DNA for the CDR3 is TGTGCCAGCAGCTTAGGGTGGGGGACGGATAACACTGAAGCTTTCTTT. The encoded protein is CASSLGWGTDNTEAFF.